This TCR beta chain stems from a study of OX40 agonist ivuxolimab in advanced cancers. Study-level points and caveats: Compared with CD4+, CD8+ T cells on average had more expanded clones. At 0.1 to 3.0 mg/kg, clonal expansion of CD4+ and CD8+ blood T cells had occurred by week 6. What antigens the expanded peripheral T cells recognized was never established. In the 0.1-3.0 mg/kg groups, partial responders showed among the lowest expansion.

Profiled with immunoSEQ multiplex PCR; TCRdb holds only in-frame clones, not every one. The sample shows about 7,900 clones, more than 85% of them seen only once. As for this clone: No antigen is known for it.

Germline V CDR1 and CDR2: MDHEN, SYDVKM. Trimming shortened V by 3 bases and J by 1 base, and 8 bases separated the two germline ends. The CDR3 spans 14 residues. The TCR was taken from an adult with an advanced solid tumor such as melanoma, head and neck, liver or kidney cancer. J is TRBJ2-3 and V is TRBV28, with D hard to call. Sequencing was performed on CD4+ or CD8+ T cells sorted from blood, taken in a trial of the OX40 agonist ivuxolimab. The DNA for the CDR3 is TGTGCCAGCAGTTTTGTCGCGGGCACAGATACGCAGTATTTT. This gives the protein CASSFVAGTDTQYF.